A single sample is the source of the 17 T cell receptor beta chains below, sequenced in a study of beta chain features in type 1 diabetes. Study conclusions and caveats: Among all four CD4+ subsets, Type 1 diabetes patients had TCRB CDR3s that were moderately but significantly shorter.

Their target antigens are unknown. Expressed TCRB transcripts were sequenced after all isolated RNA was converted to cDNA. Sequenced by immunoSEQ multiplex PCR; TCRdb stores in-frame clones only, minus some. The sample contains 150,000 to 200,000 clones, around 8.3% of which appear only once. Material for sequencing was central memory CD4+ T cells from blood. The receptors originated from a woman aged 18 to 35 with type 1 diabetes.

This rearrangement joins TRBV7-2 to TRBJ1-1; no clear D gene. V was clipped by 5 bases and J by 5 bases, with 6 bases between them. Germline CDR1 is SGHTA and CDR2 is FQGNSA. This CDR3 has 11 amino acids. CDR3 loop: CASSQRTEAFF. The CDR3 nucleotides are TGTGCCAGCAGCCAGAGGACTGAAGCTTTCTTT.

This clone was picked up a small number of times. The gene calls are TRBV18 and TRBJ2-1; D gene uncertain. The CDR3 consists of 13 residues. Trimming took 3 bases from V and 8 from J, leaving 11 bases between them. Germline assignment: CDR1 KGHSH and CDR2 LQKENI. The CDR3 coding sequence is TGTGCCAGCTCACCCGCGATGGTGGATGAGCAGTTCTTC. Its protein is CASSPAMVDEQFF.

This clone came up a few times. The chain has TRBV7-2 and TRBJ1-1, with TRBD1 as a possible D gene (5 bases). V dropped 5 bases and J dropped 3 bases, with 13 bases sitting between them. From germline, CDR1 is SGHTA and CDR2 FQGNSA. The CDR3 loop spans 14 amino acids. CDR3 sequence (DNA): TGTGCCAGCAGCCCCCGGCGGGGCCACACTGAAGCTTTCTTT. This codes for CASSPRRGHTEAFF.

This clone was counted only a few times. At one end the junction does not follow the germline gene, possibly because of a read error. In nucleotides, the CDR3 is TGTGCCAGCAGCGTAGGAGAGTCAGCGGGGGGGATGACACTCTTC. Translated, it gives CASSVGESAGGMTLF. The rearrangement uses TRBV7-8 and TRBJ2-1, with 10 bases aligning to TRBD2. Germline V gives CDR1 SGHVS, CDR2 FQNEAQ. The CDR3 runs to 15 residues.

The J gene is TRBJ1-2, the V gene TRBV7-8; 8 positions match TRBD1. Germline V gives CDR1 SGHVS, CDR2 FQNEAQ. This CDR3 is 14 amino acids long. V trimming: 2 bases; J trimming: 8 bases; junction bases outside the gene matches: 7. The CDR3 nucleotides read TGTGCCAGCAGCTTAACGACAGGGGAAAGCGGCTACACCTTC. Translating gives CASSLTTGESGYTF.

V usage is TRBV19 and J usage is TRBJ2-1; tentative D call: TRBD1 (5 bases). Trimming removed 5 bases from V and 8 bases from J, with 16 bases in between. Germline V gene sequence: CDR1 LNHDA, CDR2 SQIVND (reference sequence). The CDR3 runs 14 residues. The CDR3 is CASSVRALGYEQFF. In nucleotides, the CDR3 is TGTGCCAGTAGTGTCAGGGCCTTGGGCTATGAGCAGTTCTTC. Based on the CDR3 plus reference TRBV19 and TRBJ2-1, the full variable domain is DGGITQSPKYLFRKEGQNVTLSCEQNLNHDAMYWYRQDPGQGLRLIYYSQIVNDFQKGDIAEGYSVSREKKESFPLTVTSAQKNPTAFYLCASSVRALGYEQFFGPGTRLTVL.

The rearrangement joins TRBV11-3 to TRBJ2-5, with a tentative D call TRBD2 (6 bases). Germline V gene data show CDR1 as SGHNT and CDR2 as YENEEA. Trimming shortened V by 5 bases and J by 7 bases, and 14 bases separated the two germline ends. The CDR3 sequence is 13 residues long. CDR3 loop: CASSPRAEGTQYF. The DNA of the CDR3 is TGTGCCAGCAGCCCCCGCGCGGAGGGGACCCAGTACTTC.

This clone was counted only a few times. This sequence joins TRBV18 and TRBJ1-1; no firm D call. V was pared by 2 bases and J by 1 base, with 5 bases between. CDR1 is KGHSH and CDR2 is LQKENI in the germline V gene. The CDR3 runs to 13 residues. CDR3 protein: CASSPEENTEAFF. The CDR3 bases are TGTGCCAGCTCACCAGAGGAGAACACTGAAGCTTTCTTT. The variable domain in full, completed from reference TRBV18 and TRBJ1-1, reads NAGVMQNPRHLVRRRGQEARLRCSPMKGHSHVYWYRQLPEEGLKFMVYLQKENIIDESGMPKERFSAEFPKEGPSILRIQQVVRGDSAAYFCASSPEENTEAFFGQGTRLTVV.

This clone appeared a few times. The V gene is TRBV6-5, the J gene TRBJ2-2, with 7 bases fitting TRBD1. CDR1 and CDR2 from the germline V gene are MNHEY and SVGAGI. This CDR3 spans 15 amino acids. Trimming at V came to 2 bases and at J to 1 base, leaving 1 base not matched to a gene. CDR3 nucleotides: TGTGCCAGCAGTTACCGGACAGGGAACACCGGGGAGCTGTTTTTT. Amino acid sequence: CASSYRTGNTGELFF.

This clone occurred a few times. CDR3 DNA: TGTGCCAGTCTCAACAGGGGGTACACCGGGGAGCTGTTTTTT. It codes for CASLNRGYTGELFF. This rearrangement joins TRBV19 to TRBJ2-2; TRBD1 matches at 8 bases. V trimming: 8 bases; J trimming: 3 bases; junction bases outside the gene matches: 5. CDR1 is LNHDA and CDR2 is SQIVND in the germline V gene (reference sequence). The CDR3 consists of 14 residues.

The chain has TRBV9 and TRBJ1-2; D is perhaps TRBD1 (6 bases). CDR1 is SGDLS, CDR2 YYNGEE, per germline. The CDR3 runs 14 residues. With 5 bases removed from V and 7 bases from J, the gap between germline ends came to 18 bases. The CDR3 reads CASRPLSGGGGYTF. The CDR3 bases are TGTGCCAGCAGGCCCCTCTCGGGAGGGGGTGGCTACACCTTC.

The gene calls are TRBV5-6 and TRBJ1-5, with D possibly TRBD1 on 5 matching bases. CDR3 length: 14 residues. The germline CDR1 and CDR2 sequences are SGHDT and YYEEEE. Trimming left V 4 bases short and J 2 bases short, with 10 bases between. The CDR3, as DNA: TGTGCCAGCAGCCGGGGGGGTGGCAATCAGCCCCAGCATTTT. Its protein product is CASSRGGGNQPQHF.

There are a few counts of this clone. This chain connects TRBV11-2 to TRBJ2-7; tentatively, D is TRBD2 (5 bases). This CDR3 spans 17 amino acids. Germline assignment: CDR1 SGHAT and CDR2 FQNNGV. The V and J ends lost 4 bases and 3 bases respectively, with 22 bases between them. This CDR3 reads CASSSASIRGLHYEQYF. In DNA, the CDR3 is TGTGCCAGCAGCTCCGCGTCAATTCGCGGGCTGCACTACGAGCAGTACTTC. The complete variable domain, with remaining parts taken from reference TRBV11-2 and TRBJ2-7, reads EAGVAQSPRYKIIEKRQSVAFWCNPISGHATLYWYQQILGQGPKLLIQFQNNGVVDDSQLPKDRFSAERLKGVDSTLKIQPAKLEDSAVYLCASSSASIRGLHYEQYFGPGTRLTVT.

This clone was counted only a few times. The rearrangement links TRBV5-1 to TRBJ2-2; tentatively, D is TRBD1 (7 bases). Trimming left V 3 bases short and J 4 bases short, with 13 bases between. The CDR3 has 15 amino acids. The germline V gene has CDR1 SGHRS and CDR2 YFSETQ. CDR3 protein: CASSSSGGSTGELFF. Written as DNA, the CDR3 is TGCGCCAGCAGCTCATCAGGGGGGAGCACCGGGGAGCTGTTTTTT.

This clone has just a few counts. V gene TRBV11-3 combines with J gene TRBJ2-2; D is unresolved. The CDR3 loop spans 12 amino acids. Germline-derived CDR1 and CDR2 are SGHNT and YENEEA. V dropped 4 bases and J dropped 3 bases, with 3 bases sitting between them. The CDR3 DNA reads as TGTGCCAGCAGCTCCGACACCGGGGAGCTGTTTTTT. This sequence encodes CASSSDTGELFF.

The rearrangement joins TRBV30 to TRBJ2-1; TRBD1 matches at 10 bases. The CDR3 sequence is 13 residues long. Per the germline V gene, CDR1 is GTSNPN and CDR2 is SVGIG (reference sequence). The junction had 8 bases not matched to a gene; V was cut back by 8 bases and J by 7 bases. CDR3 sequence (DNA): TGTGCCACCGACAGGGGGCTTCGTAATGAGCAGTTCTTC. This sequence encodes CATDRGLRNEQFF.

The rearrangement uses TRBV9 and TRBJ1-6, with D possibly TRBD1 on 5 matching bases. Germline V gene data show CDR1 as SGDLS and CDR2 as YYNGEE. V lost 4 bases to trimming and J lost 8 bases, with 13 bases between them. The CDR3 has 14 amino acids. CDR3 bases: TGTGCCAGCAGCCCCCGGACGGGGGATTCACCCCTCCACTTT. Encoded protein: CASSPRTGDSPLHF.